This T cell receptor beta chain was captured by sequencing in a study of shared clonotypes between healthy human individuals. Study as a whole: CD4 naive cells filled three plates per donor, CD4 memory three, CD8 naive two and CD8 memory one.

Findings and caveats of the study: Non-shared clonotypes had lower generation probabilities than those shared by all four donors.

Germline CDR1 is MNHEY and CDR2 is SVGAGI. CDR3 length: 15 amino acids. V shed 5 bases, J shed 3 bases, and the junction held 7 bases outside the gene matches. The authors loaded roughly 200 ng DNA, around 32,000 T cell genomes, into sorted-subset replicate PCRs. As processed by the authors: Junction-only sequences produced by ImmunoSEQ had no quality scores, so filtering differed. TCRdb keeps only in-frame clones here, not all; method: immunoSEQ multiplex PCR. The V and J calls and clone size were taken over from that table, and D and trimming were inferred from the DNA. The data contain about 2.1 million clones, 90% to 95% of them singletons. The naive CD8 fraction comprised CD45RO-negative cells positively selected for CCR7 and excluded terminally differentiated effector memory CD45RA+ cells. About this clone itself: Its target is unknown.

Sequences were obtained from naive CD8+ T cells from PBMCs. V gene TRBV6-5 combines with J gene TRBJ1-5; 7 bases match TRBD1. This clonotype originated in a man younger than 30 in good health. Some clones in this sample may be carry-over from other donors' samples. CDR3 amino acids: CASSLTGVFNQPQHF. The CDR3 DNA is TGTGCCAGCAGTCTTACAGGGGTCTTCAATCAGCCCCAGCATTTT.